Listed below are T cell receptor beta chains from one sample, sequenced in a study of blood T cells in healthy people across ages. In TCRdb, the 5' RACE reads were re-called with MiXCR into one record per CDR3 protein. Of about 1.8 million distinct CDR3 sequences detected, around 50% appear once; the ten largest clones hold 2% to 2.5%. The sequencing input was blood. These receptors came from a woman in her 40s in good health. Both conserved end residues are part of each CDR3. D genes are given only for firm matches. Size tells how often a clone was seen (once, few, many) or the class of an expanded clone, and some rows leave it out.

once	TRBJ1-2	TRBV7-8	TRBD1	CASSLADRVQGYTF	TGTGCCAGCAGCTTAGCGGACAGGGTCCAAGGCTACACCTTC
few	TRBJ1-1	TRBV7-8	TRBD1	CASSLETGTNTEAFF	TGTGCCAGCAGCTTAGAGACAGGGACGAACACTGAAGCTTTCTTT
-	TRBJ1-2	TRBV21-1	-	CASSRALRGFYGYTF	TGTGCCAGCAGCAGAGCGCTCAGGGGGTTCTATGGCTACACCTTC
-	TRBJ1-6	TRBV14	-	CASSQVKWSSPLHF	TGTGCCAGCAGCCAGGTTAAGTGGAGTTCACCCCTCCACTTT
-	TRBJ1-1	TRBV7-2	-	CASSPTGAEAFF	TGTGCCAGCAGCCCCACGGGGGCTGAAGCTTTCTTT
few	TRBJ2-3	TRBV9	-	CASSVGHSDPSTDTQYF	TGTGCCAGCAGCGTGGGACATTCGGACCCCAGCACAGATACGCAGTATTTT
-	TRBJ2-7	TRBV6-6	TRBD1	CASIRGLGNYEQYF	TGTGCCAGCATAAGGGGGCTTGGGAACTACGAGCAGTACTTC
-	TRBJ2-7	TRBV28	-	CASRGGGTYNEQYF	TGTGCCAGCAGAGGTGGGGGGACCTACAATGAGCAGTACTTC
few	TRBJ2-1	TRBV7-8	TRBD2	CASSLGGSGGAGRNEQFF	TGTGCCAGCAGCTTAGGGGGTAGCGGGGGGGCCGGTCGCAATGAGCAGTTCTTC
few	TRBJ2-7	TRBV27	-	CASSPGLKTYEQYF	TGTGCCAGCAGCCCCGGACTCAAAACCTACGAGCAGTACTTC